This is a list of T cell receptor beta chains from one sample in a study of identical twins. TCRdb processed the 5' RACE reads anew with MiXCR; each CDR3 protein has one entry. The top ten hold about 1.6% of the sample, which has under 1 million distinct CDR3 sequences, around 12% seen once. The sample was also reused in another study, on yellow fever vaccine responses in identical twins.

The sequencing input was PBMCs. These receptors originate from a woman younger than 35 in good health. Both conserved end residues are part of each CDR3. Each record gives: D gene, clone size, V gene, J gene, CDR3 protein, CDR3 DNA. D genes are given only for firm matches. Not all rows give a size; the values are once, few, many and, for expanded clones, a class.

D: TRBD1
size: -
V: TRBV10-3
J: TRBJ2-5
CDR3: CAIRGQGATETQYF
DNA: TGTGCCATCAGGGGACAGGGGGCAACGGAGACCCAGTACTTC

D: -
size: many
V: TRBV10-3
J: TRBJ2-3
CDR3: CAISEGTDTQYF
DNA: TGTGCCATCAGTGAGGGCACAGATACGCAGTATTTT

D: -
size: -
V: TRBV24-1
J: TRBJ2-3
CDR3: CATSDRRVEDTQYF
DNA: TGTGCCACCAGTGATCGCAGGGTCGAAGATACGCAGTATTTT

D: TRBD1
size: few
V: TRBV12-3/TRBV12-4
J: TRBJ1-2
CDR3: CASKPGKGARGYGYTF
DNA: TGTGCCAGCAAACCCGGCAAGGGGGCGCGGGGCTATGGCTACACCTTC

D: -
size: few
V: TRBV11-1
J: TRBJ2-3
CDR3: CASSLVTKLSTSTDTQYF
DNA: TGTGCCAGCAGCTTAGTTACCAAACTCTCTACTAGCACAGATACGCAGTATTTT

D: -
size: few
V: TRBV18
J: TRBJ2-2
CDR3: CASSSDPTGELFF
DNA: TGTGCCAGCTCATCGGACCCCACCGGGGAGCTGTTTTTT

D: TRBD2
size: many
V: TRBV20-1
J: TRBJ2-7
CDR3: CSASRLAAYEQYF
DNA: TGCAGTGCTAGTCGTCTAGCGGCCTACGAGCAGTACTTC

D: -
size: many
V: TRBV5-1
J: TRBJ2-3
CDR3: CASSFLASGTDTQYF
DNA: TGCGCCAGCAGCTTCCTAGCGTCTGGCACAGATACGCAGTATTTT

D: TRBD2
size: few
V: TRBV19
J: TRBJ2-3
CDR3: CASNSQRGPGTDTQYF
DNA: TGTGCCAGTAACTCCCAGCGGGGGCCCGGCACAGATACGCAGTATTTT

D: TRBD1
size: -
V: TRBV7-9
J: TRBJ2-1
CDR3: CASSHDRGPEQFF
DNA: TGTGCCAGCAGCCACGACAGGGGCCCTGAGCAGTTCTTC